These T cell receptor beta chains were read from a single sample in a study of cytomegalovirus exposure and HLA in healthy donors. TCRdb's copy holds only in-frame clones and misses some; the assay was immunoSEQ multiplex PCR. The data hold about 190,000 clones, with around 88% observed a single time. Sequencing input: PBMCs. The receptors here all came from a man aged 40-49 years in good health and CMV-seropositive. Both conserved end residues are trimmed from each CDR3. Clone size is not always given. Where it is, it says once, few, many or a class for expanded clones.

cdr3_aa v_call clone_size
ASSPRQGGYEQY TRBV27 once
ASSSNRGFRNTEAF TRBV10-1 .
ASSEIGGSLSGEQF TRBV6-1 .
ASSYSSGTYNEQF TRBV6-5 .
ASSIDRGDTQY TRBV19 .
SVERQGGTDTQY TRBV29-1 .
ASSLNKGINYGYT TRBV11-2 .
ASSRDTEAF TRBV2 .
ASSAGQGSINQPQH TRBV27 .
ASSLTSGRFYEQY TRBV5-4 .
ASNRPVSNQPQH TRBV6-1 .
ASRSGVAPNTEAF TRBV6-5 .
ASSPGTVNQPQH TRBV4-2 .
ASSSRRGGDSYNEQF TRBV19 .
ASSFLAGRGGGSYNEQF TRBV5-1 .
ASSLFNPGKTIQETQY TRBV11-2 .
ASCAEGDEQF TRBV5-1 .
ASGGTPVNGYT TRBV2 .
ASSTLTGLSTEAF TRBV5-1 .
AGLGRELYEQY TRBV2 .
ASSLAQGAEEQY TRBV7-6 .
ATRQDPNEKLF TRBV5-1 few
AWSGLTLTRAYDQY TRBV30 .
ASSGRSEAF TRBV5-8 .
ASSPGEGTQY TRBV11-1 few
ASRRSFSITGELF TRBV7-2 .
ASSLEGLAKETQY TRBV5-8 .
ASSVAGPTEAF TRBV9 once
ASSGLPGLPGRGQETQY TRBV10-1 .
ASSPPGQGFWYGYT TRBV5-5 .
ASSTGTGDTGELF TRBV19 .